These T cell receptor beta chains were read from a single sample in a study of T cell changes during pregnancy in multiple sclerosis. The data were produced by immunoSEQ multiplex PCR, yet TCRdb's version contains in-frame clones alone and is incomplete. The data contain 60,000 to 95,000 clones, 90% to 95% of them seen just once; the ten biggest clones take up about 0.45%. The source was CD4+ T cells from peripheral blood mononuclear cells, collected before pregnancy. These receptors all stem from a female donor with multiple sclerosis, enrolled in a pregnancy study. The CDR3 runs from the conserved cysteine through the conserved F or W. Fields, in order: D gene, clone size, V gene, J gene, CDR3 protein, CDR3 DNA. A D gene is named only where the DNA matches it firmly. Some rows mark clone size as missing; the rest say once, few, many or name a class of expanded clone.

D: TRBD2
size: once
V: TRBV29-1
J: TRBJ2-3
CDR3: CTGIYSGNTDTQYF
DNA: TGCACCGGGATCTATAGCGGGAACACAGATACGCAGTATTTT

D: .
size: .
V: TRBV5-4
J: TRBJ2-5
CDR3: CASSFRTSGLMWYQETQYF
DNA: TGTGCCAGCAGCTTTAGGACCTCCGGACTAATGTGGTACCAAGAGACCCAGTACTTC

D: .
size: .
V: TRBV6-1
J: TRBJ1-5
CDR3: CASTNNQGNQPQHF
DNA: TGTGCCAGTACTAACAATCAGGGGAATCAGCCCCAGCATTTT

D: TRBD1
size: .
V: TRBV23-1
J: TRBJ1-1
CDR3: CASSQGRGNEAFF
DNA: TGCGCCAGCAGTCAAGGCAGGGGGAATGAAGCTTTCTTT

D: .
size: .
V: TRBV11-2
J: TRBJ1-6
CDR3: CASSLFEFNSPLHF
DNA: TGTGCCAGCAGCTTATTTGAGTTTAATTCACCCCTCCACTTT

D: .
size: .
V: TRBV14
J: TRBJ1-5
CDR3: CASSQAGRNQPQHF
DNA: TGTGCCAGCAGCCAAGCGGGAAGGAATCAGCCCCAGCATTTT

D: .
size: .
V: TRBV12-5
J: TRBJ2-2
CDR3: CASGPTGIGLPTPPNTGELFF
DNA: TGTGCTAGTGGTCCGACAGGGATAGGACTACCTACACCCCCGAACACCGGGGAGCTGTTTTTT

D: TRBD2
size: .
V: TRBV7-8
J: TRBJ2-2
CDR3: CASSLARLAGGANTGELFF
DNA: TGTGCCAGCAGCTTAGCGCGGCTAGCGGGGGGCGCGAACACCGGGGAGCTGTTTTTT

D: TRBD1
size: .
V: TRBV18
J: TRBJ1-2
CDR3: CASTRQGLYGYTF
DNA: TGTGCCAGCACCCGACAGGGCCTCTATGGCTACACCTTC

D: TRBD2
size: .
V: TRBV7-2
J: TRBJ2-7
CDR3: CASTTSGSTYEQYF
DNA: TGTGCCAGCACCACTAGCGGGAGTACGTACGAGCAGTACTTC

D: TRBD1
size: .
V: TRBV19
J: TRBJ1-2
CDR3: CASHRQGHGYTF
DNA: TGTGCCAGCCACCGACAGGGACATGGCTACACCTTC

D: .
size: once
V: TRBV21-1
J: TRBJ2-4
CDR3: CASSIISEGKADYKNIQYF
DNA: TGTGCCAGCAGCATAATCTCGGAGGGTAAGGCCGACTACAAAAACATTCAGTACTTC

D: .
size: .
V: TRBV9
J: TRBJ2-7
CDR3: CASSASDSEQYF
DNA: TGTGCCAGCAGCGCATCGGACAGCGAGCAGTACTTC

D: TRBD2
size: .
V: TRBV5-1
J: TRBJ2-5
CDR3: CASSLVSGGLETQYF
DNA: TGCGCCAGCAGCTTGGTTAGCGGGGGGTTAGAGACCCAGTACTTC

D: TRBD2
size: .
V: TRBV5-6
J: TRBJ2-7
CDR3: CASSPTSVPYEQYF
DNA: TGTGCCAGCAGCCCCACTAGCGTTCCCTACGAGCAGTACTTC

D: .
size: few
V: TRBV9
J: TRBJ1-2
CDR3: CASSADSRVLANYGYTF
DNA: TGTGCCAGCAGCGCAGATTCCAGGGTCTTAGCTAACTATGGCTACACCTTC

D: .
size: .
V: TRBV20-1
J: TRBJ2-7
CDR3: CSARLARQQYF
DNA: TGCAGTGCTAGGCTGGCCAGGCAGCAGTACTTC

D: .
size: .
V: TRBV2
J: TRBJ1-6
CDR3: CASSGQGNSPLHF
DNA: TGTGCCAGCAGTGGCCAGGGTAATTCACCCCTCCACTTT

D: .
size: .
V: TRBV7-2
J: TRBJ2-6
CDR3: CASSLAPKSSGANVLTF
DNA: TGTGCCAGCAGCTTAGCCCCAAAGAGCTCTGGGGCCAACGTCCTGACTTTC

D: .
size: .
V: TRBV13
J: TRBJ1-4
CDR3: CASSRDGVEKLFF
DNA: TGTGCCAGCAGCCGAGACGGAGTCGAAAAACTGTTTTTT

D: .
size: .
V: TRBV19
J: TRBJ2-5
CDR3: CASSIEGRSGGQETQYF
DNA: TGTGCCAGTAGTATAGAAGGTAGGAGCGGCGGCCAAGAGACCCAGTACTTC

D: TRBD2
size: .
V: TRBV5-4
J: TRBJ2-2
CDR3: CASSLGLAGVKVGELFF
DNA: TGTGCCAGCAGCTTGGGACTAGCGGGAGTAAAGGTCGGGGAGCTGTTTTTT

D: .
size: .
V: TRBV7-2
J: TRBJ1-2
CDR3: CASSLESGSGYTF
DNA: TGTGCCAGCAGCTTAGAGTCAGGAAGTGGCTACACCTTC

D: .
size: few
V: TRBV28
J: TRBJ1-1
CDR3: CASSFGREGTEAFF
DNA: TGTGCCAGCAGTTTCGGGAGGGAAGGCACTGAAGCTTTCTTT

D: .
size: .
V: TRBV7-2
J: TRBJ1-5
CDR3: CASSFTMDNRPNQPQHF
DNA: TGTGCCAGCAGCTTTACCATGGACAACCGGCCGAATCAGCCCCAGCATTTT